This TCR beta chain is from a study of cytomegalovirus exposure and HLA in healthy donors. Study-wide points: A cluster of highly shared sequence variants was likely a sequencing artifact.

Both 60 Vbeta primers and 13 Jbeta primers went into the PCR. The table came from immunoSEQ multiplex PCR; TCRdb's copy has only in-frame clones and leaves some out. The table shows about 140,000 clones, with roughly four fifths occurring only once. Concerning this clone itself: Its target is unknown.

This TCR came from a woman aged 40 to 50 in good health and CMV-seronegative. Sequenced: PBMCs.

CDR3 sequence: CATIGGTTHEQFF. The CDR3 nucleotides are TGTGCCACGATTGGGGGGACCACACACGAGCAGTTCTTC. V gene TRBV7-2 combines with J gene TRBJ2-1; D may be TRBD2 (6 bases). Looked up from germline, CDR1 is SGHTA and CDR2 is FQGNSA. This CDR3 has 13 amino acids. Trimming pared 10 bases from V and 10 bases from J, leaving 20 bases between.